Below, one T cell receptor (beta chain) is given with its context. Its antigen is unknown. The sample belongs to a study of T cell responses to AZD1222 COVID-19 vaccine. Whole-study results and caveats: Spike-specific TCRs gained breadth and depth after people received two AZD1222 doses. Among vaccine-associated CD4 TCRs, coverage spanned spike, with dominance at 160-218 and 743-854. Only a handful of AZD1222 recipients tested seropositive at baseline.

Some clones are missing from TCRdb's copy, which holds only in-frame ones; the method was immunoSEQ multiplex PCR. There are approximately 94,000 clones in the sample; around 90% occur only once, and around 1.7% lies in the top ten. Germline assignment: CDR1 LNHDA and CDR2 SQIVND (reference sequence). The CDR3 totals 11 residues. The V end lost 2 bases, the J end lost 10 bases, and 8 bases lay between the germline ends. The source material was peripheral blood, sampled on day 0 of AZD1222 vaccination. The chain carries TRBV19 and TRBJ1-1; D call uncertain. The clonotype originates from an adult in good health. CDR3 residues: CASSISRRAFF. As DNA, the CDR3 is TGTGCCAGTAGTATAAGTCGACGAGCTTTCTTT.